This T cell receptor (beta chain) was recovered during a study of PD-1 blockade in classical Hodgkin lymphoma (dated by TCRdb to 2018 to 2021). With regard to the full study: Nivolumab dosing was 3 mg/kg intravenously every 2 weeks, continuing until either disease progression or unacceptable toxicity. The study used TCR beta sequencing and CyTOF to define a peripheral blood immune signature of response to PD-1 blockade in classical Hodgkin lymphoma.

Overall study outcomes, separate from this receptor: CD4+ but not CD8+ TCR diversity rose significantly by C4D1 (p=0.0027 vs p=0.16), most apparent in complete responders (p=0.02). Patients starting nivolumab less than 1 year after ASCT had lower diversity and were excluded from later analyses to avoid confounding by immune reconstitution. Baseline TCR diversity was reported to be lower in newly diagnosed patients than in healthy donors, and even lower in relapsed/refractory patients. Only a single clinical trial cohort was studied, and what caused the repertoire differences, possibly disease activity or prior therapy, remained undefined. Trial patients achieving complete response had baseline diversity similar to newly diagnosed patients, whereas partial responders and progressors had significantly lower diversity.

The time point label corresponds to: cycle 1 day 1 (C1D1), immediately before nivolumab initiation. Relapse after autologous stem cell transplantation had occurred in all trial patients, and cohorts A, B and C were distinguished by prior brentuximab vedotin exposure. The trial cohort was composed of around 60 patients with relapsed/refractory classical Hodgkin lymphoma, for whom complete response, partial response or progressive disease was recorded as best overall response. In the multi-cohort phase II CheckMate 205 trial, trial patients received single-agent nivolumab. Best overall response was determined by an independent review committee according to the 2007 International Working Group response criteria. Trial PBMCs were collected immediately before nivolumab initiation (C1D1) and during therapy at cycle 2 day 1 and cycle 4 day 1. Peripheral blood was collected in 8 mL Vacutainer Cell Preparation Tubes, from which PBMCs were isolated by centrifugation and then cryopreserved.

Of note for this clone: The antigen this receptor binds is unknown. No base quality information exists; no much larger clone differs at one position.

Genomic DNA was isolated using the Qiagen DNeasy kit from unsorted PBMCs as well as from negatively selected CD4+ and CD8+ fractions. Amplification of TCR beta CDR3 regions was done by immunoSEQ multiplex PCR with primers that anneal to V and J segments. A synthetic immune receptor repertoire was used to minimize amplification bias, and any residual bias was removed computationally once sequencing was done. The study's processing was this. Custom Python scripts were used to quantify repertoire diversity as the Shannon entropy index. Unsorted, CD4+ and CD8+ repertoires were examined separately, except in combined analyses, for which CD4+ and CD8+ sequences were merged in silico. Clonal expansion was defined as at least a 2-fold frequency increase after treatment relative to C1D1, with a pseudocount of 0.5 for undetected baseline clones. Singleton clones were defined as clones with 0 or 1 copy at C1D1, and non-singleton clones were defined as clones with 2 or more copies. Clones expanded in unsorted samples were assigned a CD4+, CD8+ or unknown annotation through matching of protein sequences in sorted samples from the same patient. Wilcoxon tests on paired samples were used to test diversity changes from C1D1 to C4D1. TCRdb provides this immuneACCESS table in a form limited to in-frame rearrangements. Some clones are lacking; in checked studies, under half of them reflect an unresolved V gene, and why the rest are absent is not known. That table supplies the V and J calls and clone size; D and trimming were determined from the DNA. The sample yields tens of thousands of clones; roughly nine tenths were counted once. The ten largest account for 9.7% of the sample.

The sequence was collected from a human donor with classical Hodgkin lymphoma. Sequenced material: peripheral blood mononuclear cells (PBMCs), taken at baseline.

The CDR3 reads as follows: CASSDRQDSPQPQHF. The DNA sequence is as follows: TGTGCCAGCAGTGACCGACAGGACAGCCCTCAGCCCCAGCATTTT. The chain links TRBV6-1 with TRBJ1-5; perhaps TRBD1 is the D gene, with 6 bases matching. Counted from cysteine to phenylalanine, this CDR3 has 15 amino acids. The CDR3 DNA has 45 bases and is translated from base 1. CDR1 and CDR2 were assigned from the germline V gene as MNHNS and SASEGT. V and J are truncated by 3 bases and 6 bases respectively, leaving an intervening sequence of 15 bases.